In its sample, the clone carrying this TCR beta chain was seen a few times. Antigen specificity is unknown. The source of the sample is a study of T cells in Graves' hyperthyroidism and ophthalmopathy. Study-level findings and limits: Blood shared most expanded thyroid clonotypes above 0.001.

Over 18 months, lack of ophthalmopathy progression marked Graves' hyperthyroidism as stable. Researchers amplified the TCR beta CDR3 regions from RNA transcripts. TCR CDR3 regions were first amplified by RT-PCR with HTBI primers. One entry per CDR3 protein, called by TCRdb with MiXCR from the multiplex PCR reads. The repertoire includes some 300,000 distinct CDR3 sequences, around 16% of them detected once, and approximately 31% sits in the top ten. Germline V CDR1 and CDR2: SEHNR, FQNEAQ (reference sequence). This CDR3 has 11 amino acids. V lost 6 bases and J 4 bases, leaving 7 bases between the germline ends.

Sequencing was performed on blood. The source is a man younger than 40 with Graves' hyperthyroidism. The chain is built from TRBV7-9 and TRBJ2-7; D remains unclear. The CDR3 sequence: CASSVKYEQYF. The CDR3 bases are TGTGCCAGCAGTGTAAAATACGAGCAGTACTTC.